This T cell receptor (beta chain) emerged from a study of tumor and adjacent non-tumor tissue in lung cancer. Germline V CDR1 and CDR2: KGHSH, LQKENI. The CDR3 totals 14 residues. V was pared by 2 bases and J by 1 base, with 0 bases of the junction left unmatched. A modified ARM-PCR protocol with three rounds of nested PCR amplified TCRbeta. TCRdb redid the calling of the multiplex PCR reads with MiXCR, one entry per CDR3 protein. The table lists 60,000 to 90,000 distinct CDR3 sequences, about two thirds of them singletons, with about a quarter in the top ten. This sample's RNA came from whole unsorted tissue. This non-tumor lung sample came from over 3 cm beyond the tumor edge.

This receptor was taken from a woman in her 50s with non-small cell lung cancer. The sequenced sample was distant non-tumor lung tissue. V is TRBV18 and J is TRBJ1-1; 8 nucleotides agree with TRBD1. CDR3 amino acids: CASSPGQGNTEAFF. For the CDR3, the DNA is TGTGCCAGCTCACCAGGACAGGGGAACACTGAAGCTTTCTTT.